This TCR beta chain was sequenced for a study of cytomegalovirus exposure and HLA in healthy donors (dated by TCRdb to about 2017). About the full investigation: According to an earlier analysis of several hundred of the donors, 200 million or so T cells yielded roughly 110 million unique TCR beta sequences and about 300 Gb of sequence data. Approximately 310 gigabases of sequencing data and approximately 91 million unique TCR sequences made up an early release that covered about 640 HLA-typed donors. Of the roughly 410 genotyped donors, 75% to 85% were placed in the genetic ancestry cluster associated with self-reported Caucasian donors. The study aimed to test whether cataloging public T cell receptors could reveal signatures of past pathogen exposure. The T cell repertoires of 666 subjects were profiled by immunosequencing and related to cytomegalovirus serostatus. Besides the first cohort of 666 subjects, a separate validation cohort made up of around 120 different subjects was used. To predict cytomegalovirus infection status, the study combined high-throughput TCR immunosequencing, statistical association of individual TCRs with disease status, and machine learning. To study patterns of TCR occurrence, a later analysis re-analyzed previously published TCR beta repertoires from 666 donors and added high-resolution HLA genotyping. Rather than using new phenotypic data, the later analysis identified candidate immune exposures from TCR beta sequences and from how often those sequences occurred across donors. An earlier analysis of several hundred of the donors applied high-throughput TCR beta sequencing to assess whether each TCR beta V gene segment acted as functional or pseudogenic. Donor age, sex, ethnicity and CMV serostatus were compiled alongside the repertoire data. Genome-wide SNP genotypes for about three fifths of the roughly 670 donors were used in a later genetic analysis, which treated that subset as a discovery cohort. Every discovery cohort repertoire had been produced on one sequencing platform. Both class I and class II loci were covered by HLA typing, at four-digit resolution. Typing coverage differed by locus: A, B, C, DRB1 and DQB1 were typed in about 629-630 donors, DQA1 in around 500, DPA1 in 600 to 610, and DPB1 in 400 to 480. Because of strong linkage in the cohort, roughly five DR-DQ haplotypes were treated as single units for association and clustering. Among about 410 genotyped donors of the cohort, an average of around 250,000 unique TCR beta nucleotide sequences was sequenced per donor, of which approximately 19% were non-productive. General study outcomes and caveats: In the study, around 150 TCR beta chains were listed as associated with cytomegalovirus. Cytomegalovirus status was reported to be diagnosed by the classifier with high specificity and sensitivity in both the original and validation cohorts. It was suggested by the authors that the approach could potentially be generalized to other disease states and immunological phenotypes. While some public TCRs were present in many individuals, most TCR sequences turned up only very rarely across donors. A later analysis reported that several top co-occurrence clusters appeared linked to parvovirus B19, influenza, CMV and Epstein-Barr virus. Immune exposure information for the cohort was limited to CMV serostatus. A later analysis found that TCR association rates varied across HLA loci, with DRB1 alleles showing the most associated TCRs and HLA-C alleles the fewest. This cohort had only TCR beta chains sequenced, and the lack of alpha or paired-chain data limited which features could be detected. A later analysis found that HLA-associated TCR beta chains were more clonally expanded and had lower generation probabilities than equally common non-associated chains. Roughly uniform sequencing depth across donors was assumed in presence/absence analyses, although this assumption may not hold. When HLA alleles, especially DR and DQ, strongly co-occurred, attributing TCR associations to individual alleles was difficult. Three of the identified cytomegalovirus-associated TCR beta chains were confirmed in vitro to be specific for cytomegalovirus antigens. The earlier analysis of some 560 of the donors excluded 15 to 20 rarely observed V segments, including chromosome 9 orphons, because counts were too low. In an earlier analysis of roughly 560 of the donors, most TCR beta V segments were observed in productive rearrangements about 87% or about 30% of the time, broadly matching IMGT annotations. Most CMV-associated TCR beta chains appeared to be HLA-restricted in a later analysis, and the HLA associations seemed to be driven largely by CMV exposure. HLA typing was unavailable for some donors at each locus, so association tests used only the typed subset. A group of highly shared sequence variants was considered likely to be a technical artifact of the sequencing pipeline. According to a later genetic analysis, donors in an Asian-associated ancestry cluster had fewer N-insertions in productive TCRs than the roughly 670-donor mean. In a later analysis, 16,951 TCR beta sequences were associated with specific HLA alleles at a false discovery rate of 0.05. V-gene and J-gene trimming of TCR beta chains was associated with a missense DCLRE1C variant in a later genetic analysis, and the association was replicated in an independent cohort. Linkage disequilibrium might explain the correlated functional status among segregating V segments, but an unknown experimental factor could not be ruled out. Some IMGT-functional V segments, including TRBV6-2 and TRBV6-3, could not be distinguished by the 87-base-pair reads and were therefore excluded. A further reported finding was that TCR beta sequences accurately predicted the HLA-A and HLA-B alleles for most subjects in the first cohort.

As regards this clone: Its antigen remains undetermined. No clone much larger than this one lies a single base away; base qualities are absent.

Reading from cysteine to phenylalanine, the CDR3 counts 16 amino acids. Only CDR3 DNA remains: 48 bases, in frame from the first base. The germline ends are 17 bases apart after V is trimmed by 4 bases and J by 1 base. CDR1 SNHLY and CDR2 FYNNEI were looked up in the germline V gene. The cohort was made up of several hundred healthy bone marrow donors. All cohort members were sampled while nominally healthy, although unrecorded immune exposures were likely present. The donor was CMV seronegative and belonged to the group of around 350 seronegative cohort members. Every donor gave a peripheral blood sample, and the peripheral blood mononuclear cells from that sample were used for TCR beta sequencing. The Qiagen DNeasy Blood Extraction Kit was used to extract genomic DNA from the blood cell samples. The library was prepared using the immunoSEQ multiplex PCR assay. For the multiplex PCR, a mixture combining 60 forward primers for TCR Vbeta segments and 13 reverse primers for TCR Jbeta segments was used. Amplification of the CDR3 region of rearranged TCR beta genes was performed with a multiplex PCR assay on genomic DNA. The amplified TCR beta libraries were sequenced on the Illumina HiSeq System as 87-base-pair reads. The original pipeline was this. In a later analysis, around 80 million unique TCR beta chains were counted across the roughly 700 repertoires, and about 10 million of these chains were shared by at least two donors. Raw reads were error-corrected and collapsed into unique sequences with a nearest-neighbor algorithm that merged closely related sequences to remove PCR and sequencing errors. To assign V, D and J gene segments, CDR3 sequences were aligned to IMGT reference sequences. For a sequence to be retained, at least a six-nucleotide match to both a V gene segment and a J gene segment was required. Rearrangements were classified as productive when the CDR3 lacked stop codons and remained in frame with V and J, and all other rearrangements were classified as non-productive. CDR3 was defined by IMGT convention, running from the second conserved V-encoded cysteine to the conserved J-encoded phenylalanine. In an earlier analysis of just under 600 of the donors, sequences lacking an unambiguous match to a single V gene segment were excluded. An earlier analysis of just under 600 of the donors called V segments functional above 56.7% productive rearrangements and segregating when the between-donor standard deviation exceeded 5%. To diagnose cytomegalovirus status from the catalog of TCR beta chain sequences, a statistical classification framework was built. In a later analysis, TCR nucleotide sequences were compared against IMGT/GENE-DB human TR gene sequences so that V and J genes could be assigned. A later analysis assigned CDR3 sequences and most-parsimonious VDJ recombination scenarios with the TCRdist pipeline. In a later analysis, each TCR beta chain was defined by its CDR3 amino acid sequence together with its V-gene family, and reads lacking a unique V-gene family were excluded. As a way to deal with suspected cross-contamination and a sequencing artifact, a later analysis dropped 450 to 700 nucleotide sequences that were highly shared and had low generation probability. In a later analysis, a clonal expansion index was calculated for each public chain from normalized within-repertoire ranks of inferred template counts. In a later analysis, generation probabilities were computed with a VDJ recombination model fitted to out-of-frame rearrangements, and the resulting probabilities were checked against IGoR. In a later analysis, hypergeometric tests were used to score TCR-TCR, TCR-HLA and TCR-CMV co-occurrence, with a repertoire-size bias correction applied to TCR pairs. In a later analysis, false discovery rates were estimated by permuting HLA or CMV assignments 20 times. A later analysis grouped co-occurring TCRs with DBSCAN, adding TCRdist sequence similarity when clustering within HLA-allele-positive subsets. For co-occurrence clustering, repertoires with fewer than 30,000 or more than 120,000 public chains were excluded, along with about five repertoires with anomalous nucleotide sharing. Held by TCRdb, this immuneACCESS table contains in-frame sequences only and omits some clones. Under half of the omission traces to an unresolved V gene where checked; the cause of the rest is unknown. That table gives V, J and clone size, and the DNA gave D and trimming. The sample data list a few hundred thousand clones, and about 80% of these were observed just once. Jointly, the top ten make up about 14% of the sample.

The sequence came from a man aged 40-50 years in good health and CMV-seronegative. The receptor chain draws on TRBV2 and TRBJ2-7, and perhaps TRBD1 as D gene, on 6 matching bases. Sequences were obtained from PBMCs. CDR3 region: CASSVQGTRRSYEQYF. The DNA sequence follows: TGTGCCAGCAGTGTACAAGGGACAAGGAGGTCCTACGAGCAGTACTTC.